The 19 T cell receptor beta chains reported below all come from one sample, sequenced in a study of CD8 T cells in Susac syndrome. With random hexamers, about 0.5 to 1 ug RNA was reverse transcribed. TCRdb itself ran the immunoSEQ multiplex PCR reads through MiXCR, one entry per CDR3 protein. The table lists over 100,000 distinct CDR3 sequences, 96% of them singletons, with roughly 0.14% in the top ten. Sequencing was done on a sample of CD4+ T cells from PBMCs. The receptor set was obtained from a human donor with Susac syndrome.

This chain joins TRBV20-1 and TRBJ2-2; TRBD2 matches at 10 bases. The CDR3 runs to 15 residues. The germline gives CDR1 DFQATT, CDR2 SNEGSKA (reference sequence). The trim removed 6 bases at V and 7 bases at J, leaving 11 bases unmatched. As DNA, the CDR3 is TGCAGTGCCTCACAAAGCGGGAGGGGGAGCGGGGAGCTGTTTTTT. This gives the protein CSASQSGRGSGELFF.

This chain connects TRBV24-1 to TRBJ2-3; possibly TRBD1 for D (5 bases). The CDR3 spans 16 residues. The V end lost 2 bases, the J end lost 6 bases, and 17 bases lay between the germline ends. The germline V gene encodes CDR1 KGHDR and CDR2 SFDVKD. DNA of the CDR3: TGTGCCACCAGTGATTCTCGGGCTGGGGCACGGGATACGCAGTATTTT. Its protein is CATSDSRAGARDTQYF.

The sample holds a few counts of this clonotype. The V gene is TRBV28, the J gene TRBJ1-5; D remains unclear. CDR1 is MDHEN, CDR2 SYDVKM, per germline. CDR3 length: 12 residues. Trimming shortened V by 5 bases and J by 3 bases, and 5 bases separated the two germline ends. CDR3 region: CASSLTNQPQHF. Here the CDR3 DNA reads TGTGCCAGCAGTCTAACCAATCAGCCCCAGCATTTT.

The chain employs TRBV29-1 and TRBJ1-1, with 7 bases lining up with TRBD1. V shed 7 bases, J shed 3 bases, and the junction held 8 bases outside the gene matches. The length of the CDR3 is 13 residues. Germline V gene sequence: CDR1 SQVTM, CDR2 ANQGSEA. CDR3 amino acids: CSASQGWDTEAFF. DNA for the CDR3: TGCAGCGCCTCACAGGGGTGGGACACTGAAGCTTTCTTT.

V is TRBV5-4 and J is TRBJ2-5, with D tentatively TRBD1 (6 bases). From germline, CDR1 is SGHNT and CDR2 YYREEE (reference sequence). Trimming cost V 4 bases and J 2 bases, with 15 bases left between them. The CDR3 is made up of 15 amino acids. The DNA for the CDR3 is TGTGCCAGCAGCCCCACGCCGGACAGACAAGAGACCCAGTACTTC. Encoded protein: CASSPTPDRQETQYF.

V and J are TRBV30 and TRBJ1-1; D unresolved. V lost 4 bases to trimming and J lost 7 bases, with 10 bases between them. This CDR3 has 11 amino acids. Germline loops: CDR1 GTSNPN, CDR2 SVGIG (reference sequence). The CDR3 nucleotides are TGTGCCTGGACAAGCTTAGTTGAAGCTTTCTTT. This encodes CAWTSLVEAFF.

The V and J genes are TRBV3-1 and TRBJ1-2; D remains unclear. The CDR3 is 14 residues long. Germline lookup yields CDR1 LGHDT and CDR2 YNNKEL (reference sequence). Trimming pared 3 bases from V and 4 bases from J, leaving 12 bases between. This CDR3 reads CASSQAGLIYGYTF. CDR3 bases: TGTGCCAGCAGCCAGGCAGGACTGATCTATGGCTACACCTTC. Looking up the rest from reference TRBV3-1 and TRBJ1-2 gives the full variable domain: DTAVSQTPKYLVTQMGNDKSIKCEQNLGHDTMYWYKQDSKKFLKIMFSYNNKELIINETVPNRFSPKSPDKAHLNLHINSLELGDSAVYFCASSQAGLIYGYTFGSGTRLTVV.

The chain is built from TRBV20-1 and TRBJ2-3, with D unclear. Trimming left V 3 bases short and J 2 bases short, with 12 bases between. This CDR3 comprises 14 residues. In germline, CDR1 is DFQATT, CDR2 SNEGSKA (reference sequence). The CDR3 here is CSASAKSTTDTQYF. The CDR3 bases are TGCAGTGCTAGTGCGAAGAGTACCACAGATACGCAGTATTTT.

The chain couples TRBV9 to TRBJ2-7; perhaps TRBD2 as D (6 bases). Deletions cut 4 bases from V and 1 base from J, with 12 bases between. The germline V gene has CDR1 SGDLS and CDR2 YYNGEE. This CDR3 comprises 14 residues. The CDR3: CASSIRGTSYEQYF. The DNA of the CDR3 is TGTGCCAGCAGCATCCGCGGGACTTCCTACGAGCAGTACTTC. The full variable domain, rest sourced from reference TRBV9 and TRBJ2-7, is DSGVTQTPKHLITATGQRVTLRCSPRSGDLSVYWYQQSLDQGLQFLIQYYNGEERAKGNILERFSAQQFPDLHSELNLSSLELGDSALYFCASSIRGTSYEQYFGPGTRLTVT.

This clonotype was observed a single time. The chain couples TRBV6-5 to TRBJ2-1; D is possibly TRBD2 (5 bases). There are 12 residues in the CDR3. V lost 7 bases and J 9 bases, leaving 13 bases between the germline ends. Per the germline V gene, CDR1 is MNHEY and CDR2 is SVGAGI. The CDR3 region is CASTQLVVEQFF. The CDR3 DNA reads as TGTGCCAGCACACAACTAGTTGTTGAGCAGTTCTTC.

The rearrangement joins TRBV2 to TRBJ2-5; D gene ambiguous. Germline V CDR1 and CDR2: SNHLY, FYNNEI. The CDR3 runs 13 residues. V lost 1 base, J lost 3 bases, and 6 bases lay in between. The DNA of the CDR3 is TGTGCCAGCAGTGAAGTCGCGGAAGAGACCCAGTACTTC. Protein sequence: CASSEVAEETQYF.

This CDR3 reads CATSVGKETQYF. The CDR3 DNA follows: TGTGCCACCAGTGTGGGGAAAGAGACCCAGTACTTC. This chain joins TRBV24-1 and TRBJ2-5, with D unresolved. In germline, CDR1 is KGHDR, CDR2 SFDVKD. This CDR3 has 12 amino acids. Deletions cut 5 bases from V and 3 bases from J, with 6 bases between.

The V call is TRBV20-1, the J call TRBJ2-5; D not resolved. Germline V gene data show CDR1 as DFQATT and CDR2 as SNEGSKA (reference sequence). Trimming cost V 4 bases and J 1 base, with 10 bases left between them. The CDR3 consists of 13 residues. The CDR3 nucleotides are TGCAGTGCTAATCCCCATTCCCAAGAGACCCAGTACTTC. Encoded protein: CSANPHSQETQYF.

The count of this clonotype is one. The rearrangement links TRBV12-3 or TRBV12-4 to TRBJ1-2, with a weak D call TRBD1 (6 bases). CDR3 size: 14 residues. V was trimmed by 6 bases and J by 4 bases, leaving 15 bases between them. The CDR3 DNA reads as TGTGCCAGCAGCCTCCAGGGGTTCGGCTATGGCTACACCTTC. It specifies CASSLQGFGYGYTF.

This chain uses TRBV19 with TRBJ2-3; the D gene is possibly TRBD1 (5 bases). With 3 bases removed from V and 0 bases from J, the gap between germline ends came to 7 bases. Germline lookup yields CDR1 LNHDA and CDR2 SQIVND (reference sequence). CDR3 length: 14 amino acids. The CDR3 region is CASSMGPSTDTQYF. CDR3 sequence (DNA): TGTGCCAGTAGTATGGGGCCTAGCACAGATACGCAGTATTTT.

This sequence joins TRBV12-3 or TRBV12-4 and TRBJ1-2; a weak D match, TRBD1 (5 bases). The CDR3 runs 14 residues. V was clipped by 2 bases and J by 4 bases, with 11 bases between them. CDR3 DNA: TGTGCCAGCAGTTTAAAAGGGACTGTCTATGGCTACACCTTC. Its translation is CASSLKGTVYGYTF.

This clonotype was seen only once. This chain links TRBV4-3 with TRBJ2-2, with D unclear. Trimming took 3 bases from V and 2 from J, leaving 13 bases between them. From germline, CDR1 is LGHNA and CDR2 YSLEER. This CDR3 is built from 16 residues. The CDR3 sequence is CASSQQDSANTGELFF. CDR3 DNA: TGCGCCAGCAGCCAGCAGGATTCTGCTAACACCGGGGAGCTGTTTTTT.

The chain employs TRBV5-6 and TRBJ1-2; 8 bases line up with TRBD1. The CDR3 extends over 15 amino acids. V lost 0 bases, J lost 5 bases, and 6 bases stayed unmatched. Looked up from germline, CDR1 is SGHDT and CDR2 is YYEEEE. CDR3: CASSLGGTGDYGYTF. The CDR3 DNA reads TGTGCCAGCAGCTTGGGAGGGACAGGCGATTATGGCTACACCTTC.

The chain links TRBV7-9 to TRBJ1-1; no firm D call. Germline V gene sequence: CDR1 SEHNR, CDR2 FQNEAQ (reference sequence). V lost 1 base and J lost 5, with 8 bases in between. The CDR3 is made up of 13 amino acids. For the CDR3, the DNA is TGTGCCAGCAGCTTAGTGTCCGGAACTGAAGCTTTCTTT. Translated: CASSLVSGTEAFF.